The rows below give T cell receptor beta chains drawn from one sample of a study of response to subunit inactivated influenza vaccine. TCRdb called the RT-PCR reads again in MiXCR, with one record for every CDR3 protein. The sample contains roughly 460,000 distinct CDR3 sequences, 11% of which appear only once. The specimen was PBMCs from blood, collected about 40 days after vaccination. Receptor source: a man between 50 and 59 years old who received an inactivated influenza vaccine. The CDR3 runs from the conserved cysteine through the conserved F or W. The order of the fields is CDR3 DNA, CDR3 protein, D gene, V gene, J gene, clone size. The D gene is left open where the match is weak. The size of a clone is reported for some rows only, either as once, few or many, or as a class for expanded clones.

DNA: TGCGCCAGCAGCTTGGTAGGGGGGAGCACTGAAGCTTTCTTT
CDR3: CASSLVGGSTEAFF
D: .
V: TRBV5-1
J: TRBJ1-1
size: few

DNA: TGTGCCAGCAGTTACTCGATTTCGGGACAGCTCGTGGATAATCAGCCCCAGCATTTT
CDR3: CASSYSISGQLVDNQPQHF
D: TRBD1
V: TRBV6-5
J: TRBJ1-5
size: few

DNA: TGTGCCAGCAGCTTAGCGGCGGGAGGGCCTAAAGAGCAGTACTTC
CDR3: CASSLAAGGPKEQYF
D: TRBD2
V: TRBV13
J: TRBJ2-7
size: few

DNA: TGCAGTGCTAGAATTCCGGGACTAGTTTACGAGCAGTACTTC
CDR3: CSARIPGLVYEQYF
D: TRBD2
V: TRBV20-1
J: TRBJ2-7
size: few

DNA: TGCAGTGCTGCGAGCGGGGGGCCGCCCTACGAGCAGTACTTC
CDR3: CSAASGGPPYEQYF
D: TRBD2
V: TRBV20-1
J: TRBJ2-7
size: .

DNA: TGTGCCAGCAGCCAATGGACCTCCGGGACTACGGGAGAGACCCAGTACTTC
CDR3: CASSQWTSGTTGETQYF
D: TRBD2
V: TRBV4-2
J: TRBJ2-5
size: few

DNA: TGTGCCAGCAGCTACCTTCCCGGGCCAACCTACGAGCAGTACTTC
CDR3: CASSYLPGPTYEQYF
D: .
V: TRBV12-3/TRBV12-4
J: TRBJ2-7
size: .

DNA: TGTGCCAGCAGTTTAAGGGGAGAGGGACCCCTCCACTTT
CDR3: CASSLRGEGPLHF
D: .
V: TRBV12-3/TRBV12-4
J: TRBJ1-6
size: few

DNA: TGTGCCAGCAGCCACGCCGGGACTGCGAACACCGGGGAGCTGTTTTTT
CDR3: CASSHAGTANTGELFF
D: .
V: TRBV4-2
J: TRBJ2-2
size: few

DNA: TGCAGCGTTGGCAGCCCGGGCAGGGGTAGCACTGAAGCTTTCTTT
CDR3: CSVGSPGRGSTEAFF
D: .
V: TRBV29-1
J: TRBJ1-1
size: many

DNA: TGCAGCGTTTTAGCCCTAGCGGAAAAAGAGACCCAGTACTTC
CDR3: CSVLALAEKETQYF
D: TRBD2
V: TRBV29-1
J: TRBJ2-5
size: few

DNA: TGTGCCAGCCTCCTAGCGGGGGGCACAGATACGCAGTATTTT
CDR3: CASLLAGGTDTQYF
D: TRBD2
V: TRBV12-3/TRBV12-4
J: TRBJ2-3
size: .

DNA: TGTGCCAGCACGGACAGGTCCTATGGCTACACCTTC
CDR3: CASTDRSYGYTF
D: TRBD1
V: TRBV6-1
J: TRBJ1-2
size: .

DNA: TGTGCCAGCAGTCCCCCAGCGGCCCAGAGGGGCAATCAGCCCCAGCATTTT
CDR3: CASSPPAAQRGNQPQHF
D: .
V: TRBV6-2/TRBV6-3
J: TRBJ1-5
size: few

DNA: TGCAGTGCTAGGGGGAGTATCTTCACAGATACGCAGTATTTT
CDR3: CSARGSIFTDTQYF
D: .
V: TRBV20-1
J: TRBJ2-3
size: .

DNA: TGCAGTGCTCTACAGGGGTTTTATTCACCCCTCCACTTT
CDR3: CSALQGFYSPLHF
D: TRBD1
V: TRBV20-1
J: TRBJ1-6
size: many

DNA: TGTGCCAGCAGTTTCTCCTTCGGTAGCGGGATCGACACCGGGGAGCTGTTTTTT
CDR3: CASSFSFGSGIDTGELFF
D: TRBD2
V: TRBV27
J: TRBJ2-2
size: few

DNA: TGCAGTGCTAGGGAGACAGGGCCCGCGGAGCCCCAGCATTTT
CDR3: CSARETGPAEPQHF
D: TRBD1
V: TRBV20-1
J: TRBJ1-5
size: .

DNA: TGCAGTGCTAGTGCTGGGAGTCAAGAGACCCAGTACTTC
CDR3: CSASAGSQETQYF
D: .
V: TRBV20-1
J: TRBJ2-5
size: few

DNA: TGTGCCAGCAGCTTAGCGTTAGCCAGCGGGAACCCCTACAAGCAGTACTTC
CDR3: CASSLALASGNPYKQYF
D: TRBD2
V: TRBV7-2
J: TRBJ2-7
size: .

DNA: TGTGCCAGCAGACCTTCTGGGTACGGTGGCTACACCTTC
CDR3: CASRPSGYGGYTF
D: .
V: TRBV28
J: TRBJ1-2
size: .

DNA: TGTGCCAGCAGCCCTGCAAGCTCCTACAATGAGCAGTTCTTC
CDR3: CASSPASSYNEQFF
D: .
V: TRBV14
J: TRBJ2-1
size: .

DNA: TGCGCCAGCAGCCAGCAGGGGCCGACCAGCGAGCAGTACTTC
CDR3: CASSQQGPTSEQYF
D: .
V: TRBV4-1
J: TRBJ2-7
size: .

DNA: TGTGCCAGCAGCCAAGAGGGGCTAGCGGGTTACGAGCAGTACTTC
CDR3: CASSQEGLAGYEQYF
D: TRBD2
V: TRBV4-2
J: TRBJ2-7
size: .

DNA: TGTGCCAGCAGCTTAGGGGGGATCCAGCCCCAGCATTTT
CDR3: CASSLGGIQPQHF
D: .
V: TRBV7-9
J: TRBJ1-5
size: .

DNA: TGTGCCAGCAGTTATAGCGGGAGCGTGGGCGAGCAGTACTTC
CDR3: CASSYSGSVGEQYF
D: TRBD2
V: TRBV6-5
J: TRBJ2-7
size: few

DNA: TGCGCCAGCAGGGGCCTAGCGGGGGGGCCGATTGAGCAGTTCTTC
CDR3: CASRGLAGGPIEQFF
D: TRBD2
V: TRBV10-2
J: TRBJ2-1
size: .

DNA: TGTGCCAGCAGTTACTCGGGGTTCAGAGGGGGGACCACAGATACGCAGTATTTT
CDR3: CASSYSGFRGGTTDTQYF
D: .
V: TRBV6-5
J: TRBJ2-3
size: .

DNA: TGTGCCACCAGCAGAACGGGGGCCTACTACAATGAGCAGTTCTTC
CDR3: CATSRTGAYYNEQFF
D: .
V: TRBV15
J: TRBJ2-1
size: .

DNA: TGCGCCAGCAGCCAAGAGTGGACTAGCGGGAGGAGCCGCTACAATGAGCAGTTCTTC
CDR3: CASSQEWTSGRSRYNEQFF
D: TRBD2
V: TRBV4-1
J: TRBJ2-1
size: many

DNA: TGTGCCAGCAGTGAGGAGGACCTGAGCAATCAGCCCCAGCATTTT
CDR3: CASSEEDLSNQPQHF
D: .
V: TRBV2
J: TRBJ1-5
size: many

DNA: TGTGCCAGCAGCCCATTCTCTTCTGGACAGGGGAAGAGGAACACTGAAGCTTTCTTT
CDR3: CASSPFSSGQGKRNTEAFF
D: TRBD1
V: TRBV11-1
J: TRBJ1-1
size: many